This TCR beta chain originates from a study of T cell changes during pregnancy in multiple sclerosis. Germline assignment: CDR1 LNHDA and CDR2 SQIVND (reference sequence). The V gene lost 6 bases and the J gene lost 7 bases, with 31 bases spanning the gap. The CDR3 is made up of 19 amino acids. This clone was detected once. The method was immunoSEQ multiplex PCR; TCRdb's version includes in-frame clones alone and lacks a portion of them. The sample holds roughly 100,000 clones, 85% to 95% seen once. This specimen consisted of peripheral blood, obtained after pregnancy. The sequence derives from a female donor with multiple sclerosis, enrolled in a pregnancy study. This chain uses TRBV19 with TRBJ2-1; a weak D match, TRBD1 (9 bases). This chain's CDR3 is CASRVRQGVGSGKRNEQFF. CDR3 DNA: TGTGCCAGTAGAGTACGACAGGGGGTCGGTAGCGGGAAACGGAATGAGCAGTTCTTC.